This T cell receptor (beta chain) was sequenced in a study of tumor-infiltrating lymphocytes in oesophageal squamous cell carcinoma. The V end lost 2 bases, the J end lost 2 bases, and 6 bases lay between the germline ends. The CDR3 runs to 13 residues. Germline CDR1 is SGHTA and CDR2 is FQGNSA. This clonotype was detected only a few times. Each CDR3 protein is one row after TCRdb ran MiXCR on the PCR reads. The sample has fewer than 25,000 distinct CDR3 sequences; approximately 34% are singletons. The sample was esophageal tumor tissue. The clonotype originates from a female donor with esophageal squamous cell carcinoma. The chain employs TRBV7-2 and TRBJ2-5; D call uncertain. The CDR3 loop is CASSLTRQETQYF. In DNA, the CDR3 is TGTGCCAGCAGCTTAACGCGGCAAGAGACCCAGTACTTC.